The sequence of this T cell receptor (beta chain) was determined in a study of T cells expressing NK-cell markers. Study results and limitations: Four of the donors also had these clonotypes leading their CD3+CD56-NKG2C+ fraction.

From germline, CDR1 is SGHAT and CDR2 FQNNGV. The CDR3 has 15 amino acids. Template switching by 5'RACE with UMIs generated the TCR beta cDNA. TCRdb re-called the 5' RACE reads and catalogs CDR3 proteins one per entry, DNA excluded. In total, the table holds 150,000 to 200,000 distinct CDR3 sequences. Comments on this clonotype: Its matching antigen is unknown.

The chain carries TRBV11-2 and TRBJ2-1; there is no DNA to check the TCRdb D call of TRBD1. This TCR came from a man aged 18-70 years in good health. Input material: blood T cells: a sorted CD56 or NKG2C T cell subset, CD4+ or CD8+ T cells, or bulk PBMC T cells (not recorded which). CDR3 in amino acids: CASSPWGGVYNEQFF.